These 17 T cell receptor beta chains were sequenced from one sample in a study of blood T cell repertoires in COVID-19 (dated by TCRdb to about 2020). To prepare the library, the immunoSEQ multiplex PCR assay was applied. The table comes from immuneACCESS by way of TCRdb, which keeps in-frame sequences with V and J called. Part of the clones is missing from these tables; in studies checked, under half for an unresolved V gene and the rest for unknown reasons. Across this sample there are roughly 240,000 clones, with about 89% seen only once. The ten largest clonotypes hold under 2% of the sample. Sequenced input: peripheral blood. Every receptor here comes from a woman aged 55 to 70 who had recovered from COVID-19.

The chain links TRBV12-1 to TRBJ2-6; TRBD2 is the table's D call, not checked against the DNA. TRBV12-1 is designated a pseudogene. This CDR3 has 15 residues. CDR3 protein: CASSFRGSGANVLTF. The CDR3 DNA is TGTGCCAGCAGCTTTCGGGGGTCTGGGGCCAACGTCCTGACTTTC.

The V call is TRBV3-1 (or the pseudogene TRBV3-2), the J call TRBJ1-1; 8 bases agree with TRBD1. The CDR3 length is 16 residues. Per the germline V gene, CDR1 is LGHDT and CDR2 is YNNKEL (reference sequence). V lost 4 bases to trimming and J lost 0 bases; unmatched junction nucleotides: 7. Here the CDR3 DNA reads TGTGCCAGCAGCCCTTCAGGGGGCTTATTGAACACTGAAGCTTTCTTT. This translates into CASSPSGGLLNTEAFF.

This clone was seen a handful of times. V usage is TRBV7-2 and J usage is TRBJ1-1, with TRBD1 matching over 7 bases. Losses at the gene ends were 5 bases for V and 6 bases for J; bases not matched to a gene: 15. The CDR3 is 16 residues long. Germline V gene lookup returns CDR1 SGHTA and CDR2 FQGNSA. CDR3 sequence reads: CASSQRPAGTAAEAFF. DNA for the CDR3: TGTGCCAGCAGCCAACGTCCCGCTGGGACAGCGGCTGAAGCTTTCTTT.

The table lists this clone with a count of one. The chain is built from TRBV29-1 and TRBJ2-5, with 8 bases fitting TRBD1. The V and J ends lost 7 bases and 7 bases, in that order; junction bases with no gene match: 11. The CDR3 extends over 13 amino acids. The germline V gene encodes CDR1 SQVTM and CDR2 ANQGSEA. The CDR3 is CSAGQEIPRTQYF. The CDR3 nucleotides are TGCAGCGCGGGACAGGAAATTCCACGGACCCAGTACTTC.

V is TRBV5-4 and J is TRBJ1-1; 7 nucleotides agree with TRBD1. In germline, CDR1 is SGHNT, CDR2 YYREEE (reference sequence). CDR3 size: 14 residues. J gave up 5 bases and V 3 bases, and 7 bases lay outside the gene matches. CDR3 amino acids: CASSSGQARTEAFF. CDR3 coding DNA: TGTGCCAGCAGCTCTGGACAGGCAAGGACTGAAGCTTTCTTT.

The chain is built from TRBV7-3 and TRBJ1-2, with a possible D match to TRBD1 (6 bases). V lost 2 bases, J lost 4 bases, and 8 bases lay in between. The V gene's germline CDR1 is SGHTA and CDR2 FQGTGA. The CDR3 has 13 residues. Here the CDR3 reads CASSLQGLYGYTF. DNA of the CDR3: TGTGCCAGCAGCTTACAGGGGCTCTATGGCTACACCTTC.

The V and J genes are TRBV18 and TRBJ1-4; D might be TRBD1 (5 bases). This CDR3 contains 16 residues. Germline V gene lookup returns CDR1 KGHSH and CDR2 LQKENI. V was cut by 6 bases and J by 7 bases, with 21 bases left in between. This CDR3 is CASSPPAGPASEKLFF. In DNA form, the CDR3 reads TGTGCCAGCTCGCCCCCAGCGGGACCCGCTAGTGAAAAACTGTTTTTT.

The J gene is TRBJ1-1, the V gene TRBV11-2; D not certain. V was cut by 4 bases and J by 5 bases, with 14 bases left in between. This CDR3 has 14 residues. CDR1 is SGHAT, CDR2 FQNNGV, per germline. This chain's CDR3 is CASSYTREGTEAFF. The CDR3 DNA sequence: TGTGCCAGCAGCTATACGAGGGAAGGGACTGAAGCTTTCTTT.

The chain recombines TRBV27 with TRBJ1-2; 8 nucleotides line up with TRBD1. CDR3 length: 13 residues. The junction had 9 bases not matched to a gene; V was cut back by 10 bases and J by 5 bases. Germline CDR1 MNHEY, CDR2 SMNVEV (reference sequence). Here the CDR3 reads CATKDRGGYGYTF. CDR3 nucleotide sequence: TGTGCCACCAAAGACAGGGGAGGGTATGGCTACACCTTC.

J is TRBJ1-2 and V is TRBV24-1; D remains unclear. V was shortened by 4 bases and J by 7 bases, with 9 bases between the two germline ends. Germline CDR1 and CDR2: KGHDR and SFDVKD. CDR3 size: 12 residues. The CDR3 reads CATSDRHVGYTF. The CDR3 DNA reads TGTGCCACCAGTGACCGACACGTTGGCTACACCTTC.

This sequence joins TRBV5-1 and TRBJ2-3, with 10 bases fitting TRBD2. CDR3 length: 14 amino acids. V lost 6 bases and J lost 4; bases outside the gene matches: 5. CDR1 SGHRS and CDR2 YFSETQ come from the germline V gene. This chain's CDR3 is CASKAGGRADTQYF. CDR3 in DNA: TGCGCCAGCAAAGCGGGGGGGCGGGCAGATACGCAGTATTTT.

This chain connects TRBV2 to TRBJ2-2; 12 nucleotides agree with TRBD2. The CDR3 runs to 17 residues. Germline-derived CDR1 and CDR2 are SNHLY and FYNNEI. Trimming removed 3 bases from V and 7 bases from J; junction bases left unmatched: 9. CDR3 in DNA: TGTGCCAGCAGTGACTCCGGGACTAGCGGGTTGGGCGGGGAGCTGTTTTTT. Amino acid sequence: CASSDSGTSGLGGELFF. The entire variable domain, with the rest obtained from reference TRBV2 and TRBJ2-2, is as follows: EPEVTQTPSHQVTQMGQEVILRCVPISNHLYFYWYRQILGQKVEFLVSFYNNEISEKSEIFDDQFSVERPDGSNFTLKIRSTKLEDSAMYFCASSDSGTSGLGGELFFGEGSRLTVL.

The chain joins TRBV10-3 to TRBJ2-7; TRBD2 aligns across 7 bases. The CDR3 sequence is 13 residues long. Trimming took 10 bases from V and 1 from J; bases not matched to a gene: 7. The germline V gene has CDR1 ENHRY and CDR2 SYGVKD. In DNA form, the CDR3 reads TGTGCCACCGGGGGGACTTCGTCCTACGAGCAGTACTTC. It specifies CATGGTSSYEQYF.

The rearrangement joins TRBV27 to TRBJ1-2, with D possibly being TRBD1 (5 bases). The germline CDR1 and CDR2 sequences are MNHEY and SMNVEV (reference sequence). The ends were cut back, 5 bases at V and 7 bases at J, with 17 bases in the middle. CDR3 length equals 14 residues. As DNA, the CDR3 is TGTGCCAGCAGTCCCTCGCCGGGGGTCATTGGCTACACCTTC. As protein: CASSPSPGVIGYTF.

The chain has TRBV3-1 (or the pseudogene TRBV3-2) and TRBJ1-1; TRBD1 is a possible D gene (5 bases). The CDR3 runs to 13 residues. The germline V gene encodes CDR1 LGHDT and CDR2 YNNKEL (reference sequence). V lost 2 bases and J lost 13, with 17 bases in between. Written as DNA, the CDR3 is TGTGCCAGCAGCCAAAGGGGATTCTTATCAGATTTCTTT. Translated, it gives CASSQRGFLSDFF.

This clone appeared a single time. The V gene is TRBV4-1, the J gene TRBJ1-3, with D hard to call. Trimming removed 2 bases from V and 2 bases from J, with 4 bases in between. CDR1 and CDR2 (germline): MGHRA, YSYEKL. The CDR3 consists of 13 residues. This CDR3 is CASSQIAGNTIYF. The CDR3 region has the DNA TGCGCCAGCAGCCAAATAGCTGGAAACACCATATATTTT.

V gene TRBV27 combines with J gene TRBJ2-1; 10 nucleotides agree with TRBD1. The CDR3 runs 13 residues. V was pared by 5 bases and J by 10 bases, with 5 bases of the junction left unmatched. The germline CDR1 and CDR2 sequences are MNHEY and SMNVEV (reference sequence). CDR3 nucleotides: TGTGCCAGCAGTCCGACAGGGGGCAGGGAGCAGTTCTTC. Its translation: CASSPTGGREQFF.